Reported below is one T cell receptor beta chain. Germline lookup yields CDR1 LNHDA and CDR2 SQIVND (reference sequence). There are 15 residues in the CDR3. V lost 6 bases and J lost 2; bases outside the gene matches: 6. This record belongs to a study of cytomegalovirus exposure and HLA in healthy donors. This PCR relied on a set of 60 Vbeta primers and 13 Jbeta primers. Measured with immunoSEQ multiplex PCR; TCRdb has only the in-frame clones, and not every one. Among 110,000 to 150,000 clones listed, roughly 80% were seen once. The rearrangement joins TRBV19 to TRBJ2-7; 11 nucleotides line up with TRBD1. The specimen sequenced was PBMCs. This clonotype was sampled from a boy between 2 and 15 years old in good health and CMV-seronegative. The CDR3 nucleotides read TGTGCCAGTAGGGGGGGGACAGGGGGGACCTACGAGCAGTACTTC. This encodes CASRGGTGGTYEQYF.